The 6 T cell receptor beta chains below all came from one sample that was sequenced in a study of shared clonotypes between healthy human individuals. Clones were read by immunoSEQ multiplex PCR, and TCRdb kept only the in-frame ones, dropping some. The table records about 490,000 clones, around three quarters of them present only once. The sequenced sample consisted of PBMCs. The receptors were sampled from a woman in her 40s in good health. Some clones in this sample may be carry-over from other donors' samples.

This clone was picked up many times. In nucleotides, the CDR3 is TGTGCCAGCAGTTACAGGGTGGAAGGCACTGAAGCTTTCTTT. Its protein product is CASSYRVEGTEAFF. This rearrangement joins TRBV6-6 to TRBJ1-1; D ambiguous. Germline V gene lookup returns CDR1 MNHNY and CDR2 SVGAGI (reference sequence). The CDR3 contains 14 residues. The V gene lost 2 bases and the J gene lost 4 bases, with 11 bases spanning the gap.

This chain links TRBV4-2 with TRBJ2-2; a possible D gene is TRBD1 (5 bases). This CDR3 is 14 amino acids long. Germline lookup yields CDR1 LGHNA and CDR2 YNFKEQ. The V end was cut by 3 bases, the J end by 1 base, with 6 bases between. The CDR3 protein is CASSHGQNTGELFF. The CDR3 DNA reads TGTGCCAGCAGCCACGGACAGAACACCGGGGAGCTGTTTTTT.

V is TRBV5-6 and J is TRBJ2-5; 7 bases map to TRBD2. Losses at the gene ends were 5 bases for V and 5 bases for J; bases not matched to a gene: 12. Germline CDR1 SGHDT, CDR2 YYEEEE. This CDR3 is built from 15 residues. The CDR3 loop is CASSSAVAGSETQYF. DNA for the CDR3: TGTGCCAGCAGTTCAGCGGTAGCGGGTTCGGAGACCCAGTACTTC.

The chain carries TRBV6-1 and TRBJ2-7; 10 nucleotides align to TRBD1. Germline loops: CDR1 MNHNS, CDR2 SASEGT. Unmatched junction bases numbered 8, after V lost 6 bases and J lost 3 bases. There are 15 residues in the CDR3. The CDR3 DNA sequence: TGTGCCAGCAGGGTTGGGACAGGGGAAATCTACGAGCAGTACTTC. Translating gives CASRVGTGEIYEQYF.

The chain links TRBV10-3 to TRBJ1-2; 8 positions match TRBD1. With 0 bases clipped from V and 4 bases from J, the junction kept 4 bases outside the gene matches. The V gene's germline CDR1 is ENHRY and CDR2 SYGVKD. The length of the CDR3 is 15 residues. CDR3 in DNA: TGTGCCATCAGTGAGTCGGGACAGGAAGGCTATGGCTACACCTTC. The encoded protein is CAISESGQEGYGYTF.

The genes are TRBV11-2 and TRBJ2-7; possible D gene TRBD1, 6 bases. This CDR3 is 15 amino acids long. The germline V gene has CDR1 SGHAT and CDR2 FQNNGV. V was pared by 0 bases and J by 0 bases, with 9 bases between. The CDR3 bases are TGTGCCAGCAGCTTAGACAGGGGATCCTCCTACGAGCAGTACTTC. It translates to CASSLDRGSSYEQYF.